Sequencing of this T cell receptor beta chain was carried out in a study of post-analysis software for immune sequencing data. The overall study: The patients showed relapsing-remitting, secondary progressive and progressive-relapsing multiple sclerosis courses. The study, taken as a whole, reports: The authors found that F measure strongly co-clustered same-batch samples. Among four to six TRBV segments more frequent in patients than controls were TRBV5-6, TRBV5-1 and TRBV20-1. Normalized Chao1 diversity was significantly reduced in patients versus controls.

The library was made from cDNA and included unique molecular identifiers. TCRdb analysed the PCR reads with MiXCR anew, one entry per CDR3 protein. The sample lists approximately 690,000 distinct CDR3 sequences, around 64% seen once, with roughly 12% in the top ten. This clonotype occurred a few times. Its target is not known. CDR1 and CDR2 from the germline V gene are MNHNY and SVGAGI (reference sequence). CDR3 length equals 14 residues. The V gene end was trimmed by 6 bases and the J gene end by 2 bases; junction bases not matched to a gene: 6. The TCR originated in a girl aged 2-10 years with multiple sclerosis. The chain recombines TRBV6-6 with TRBJ2-7; 8 bases map to TRBD1. Specimen: blood. Here the CDR3 DNA reads TGTGCCAGCAGCCCCCGGGACAGGCCCTACGAGCAGTACTTC. Protein sequence: CASSPRDRPYEQYF.